This T cell receptor (beta chain) was documented in a study of radiotherapy plus CTLA-4 blockade in lung cancer. This CDR3 has 15 amino acids. Germline assignment: CDR1 SSHAT and CDR2 FNYEAQ (reference sequence). Data came from immunoSEQ multiplex PCR; TCRdb stores just in-frame clones and leaves some out. This table has some 110,000 clones, more than 65% appearing once. To note about this clone: Germline and junction disagree at one end, which may indicate a read error.

The starting material was peripheral blood, obtained from a patient treated with radiotherapy plus ipilimumab. The gene calls are TRBV7-7 and TRBJ2-3; possible D gene TRBD2, 6 bases. This TCR was sampled from a human donor with non-small cell lung cancer that progressed on radiotherapy plus ipilimumab. Some clones in this sample may be carry-over from other donors' samples. CDR3 loop: CASSLAGGIGYTQYF. CDR3 coding DNA: TGTGCTAGCAGCTTAGCTGGCGGGATAGGATATACGCAGTATTTT. The whole variable domain, filled in from reference TRBV7-7 and TRBJ2-3, reads GAGVSQSPRYKVTKRGQDVTLRCDPISSHATLYWYQQALGQGPEFLTYFNYEAQPDKSGLPSDRFSAERPEGSISTLTIQRTEQRDSAMYRCASSLAGGIGYTQYFGPGTRLTVL.